This entry lists 32 T cell receptor beta chains sequenced from one sample in a study of blood T cell repertoires in COVID-19 (dated by TCRdb to the early 2020s). Receptor amplification or capture employed the immunoSEQ multiplex PCR assay. TCRdb limited this immuneACCESS table to in-frame rearrangements with V and J called. A share of clones is missing; checked studies link under half to unresolved V genes, and the rest is unexplained. This sample comprises about 75,000 clones, about 87% of them detected only once. Roughly 7% of the sample goes to the ten largest clones. The sequenced material came from peripheral blood. All receptors derive from a woman aged 45 to 65 with acute or convalescent COVID-19.

This chain connects TRBV27 to TRBJ2-3; tentative D call: TRBD1 (5 bases). The V end was cut by 6 bases, the J end by 1 base, with 11 bases between. The CDR3 spans 14 residues. From germline, CDR1 is MNHEY and CDR2 SMNVEV (reference sequence). CDR3 DNA sequence: TGTGCCAGCAGCTGGGGCAGCCGCACAGATACGCAGTATTTT. It encodes CASSWGSRTDTQYF.

The chain joins TRBV10-3 to TRBJ1-2; 10 nucleotides match TRBD1. Germline trimming cut 6 bases from V and 4 bases from J; bases unmatched to any gene: 5. The germline V gene encodes CDR1 ENHRY and CDR2 SYGVKD. There are 14 residues in the CDR3. This CDR3 is CAIRPGQGTYGYTF. The CDR3 DNA reads as TGTGCCATCAGGCCGGGACAGGGGACCTATGGCTACACCTTC.

V and J are TRBV7-9 and TRBJ1-2; weak D call: TRBD1 (5 bases). Trimming pared 2 bases from V and 7 bases from J, leaving 17 bases between. The CDR3 covers 15 residues. Germline V gene sequence: CDR1 SEHNR, CDR2 FQNEAQ (reference sequence). CDR3 DNA: TGTGCCAGCAGCTTATCGCAGGGAAGTTTTCGTGGCTACACCTTC. It is translated as CASSLSQGSFRGYTF.

J is TRBJ1-2 and V is TRBV30, with D unresolved. Trimming removed 0 bases from V and 8 bases from J, with 13 bases in between. The germline CDR1 and CDR2 sequences are GTSNPN and SVGIG (reference sequence). The CDR3 extends over 13 amino acids. The CDR3 DNA is TGTGCCTGGAGTGTACAGATCTCGGCCGGCTACACCTTC. It is translated as CAWSVQISAGYTF.

CDR3 sequence reads: CASSSTGGGDYNEQFF. The DNA for the CDR3 is TGTGCCAGCAGCTCCACCGGCGGGGGGGACTACAATGAGCAGTTCTTC. The chain employs TRBV7-3 and TRBJ2-1; 9 bases fit TRBD2. Germline V gives CDR1 SGHTA, CDR2 FQGTGA. The V gene end was trimmed by 4 bases and the J gene end by 3 bases; junction bases not matched to a gene: 7. The length of the CDR3 is 16 residues.

The J gene is TRBJ1-5, the V gene TRBV10-2, with 8 bases aligning to TRBD1. J gave up 3 bases and V 6 bases, and 4 bases lay outside the gene matches. The CDR3 is 14 amino acids. The germline V gene encodes CDR1 WSHSY and CDR2 SAAADI. Here the CDR3 reads CASRETGDNQPQHF. CDR3 DNA: TGCGCCAGCAGAGAGACAGGGGACAATCAGCCCCAGCATTTT.

This rearrangement joins TRBV5-5 to TRBJ1-6; 10 bases are shared with TRBD1. CDR1 is SGHKS and CDR2 is YYEKEE in the germline V gene (reference sequence). V shed 2 bases and J 10 bases; nucleotides not matched to a gene: 3. The CDR3 extends over 14 amino acids. The chain's CDR3 is CASSFGTGDSPLHF. DNA for the CDR3: TGTGCCAGCAGCTTTGGGACAGGGGACTCACCCCTCCACTTT.

This sequence joins TRBV6-5 and TRBJ1-2, with TRBD1 identical over 9 bases. The CDR3 length is 14 residues. V shed 4 bases, J shed 4 bases, and the junction held 4 bases outside the gene matches. Germline V gives CDR1 MNHEY, CDR2 SVGAGI. CDR3 loop: CASSSGDRAYGYTF. CDR3 coding DNA: TGTGCCAGCAGTTCCGGGGACAGGGCCTATGGCTACACCTTC.

Comment on this clone: Distinct nucleotide sequences in the sample also encode this CDR3. CDR3 DNA: TGTGCCAGCAGCTTAGCGACAGGGGGCCAGCCCCAGCATTTT. Its protein product is CASSLATGGQPQHF. The chain uses TRBV7-2 and TRBJ1-5, with 10 positions matching TRBD1. The J segment lost 7 bases and the V segment lost 0 bases, leaving 0 bases of the junction unmatched. CDR3 length equals 14 residues. The germline V gene has CDR1 SGHTA and CDR2 FQGNSA.

This sequence joins TRBV7-8 and TRBJ2-3; 11 bases agree with TRBD2. Germline lookup yields CDR1 SGHVS and CDR2 FQNEAQ. The CDR3 has 17 residues. Losses at the gene ends were 5 bases for V and 5 bases for J; bases not matched to a gene: 12. The CDR3 is CASSPSPIAGGGDTQYF. CDR3 DNA: TGTGCCAGCAGCCCCTCCCCCATAGCGGGAGGGGGAGATACGCAGTATTTT.

The chain carries TRBV6-1 and TRBJ1-2; D uncertain. Between the trimmed V and J ends, which lost 3 bases and 4 bases, there was a span of 6 bases. CDR1 is MNHNS, CDR2 SASEGT, per germline. This CDR3 is 12 amino acids long. The CDR3 loop reads CASSDRGYGYTF. The CDR3 DNA sequence: TGTGCCAGCAGTGATCGGGGCTATGGCTACACCTTC.

V gene TRBV2 combines with J gene TRBJ2-7; D not certain. This CDR3 is built from 12 residues. Germline V gives CDR1 SNHLY, CDR2 FYNNEI. V was clipped by 8 bases and J by 3 bases, with 11 bases between them. The CDR3 loop reads CASHQDSYEQYF. CDR3 sequence (DNA): TGTGCCAGCCATCAGGATAGCTACGAGCAGTACTTC.

The chain links TRBV6-2 or TRBV6-3 to TRBJ2-2; tentative D call: TRBD2 (5 bases). CDR1 MNHEY and CDR2 SVGEGT come from the germline V gene. Trimming pared 4 bases from V and 7 bases from J, leaving 13 bases between. CDR3 length equals 14 residues. CDR3 bases: TGTGCCAGCAGTTTTCGCTCGAGCGGCGGGGAGCTGTTTTTT. This encodes CASSFRSSGGELFF.

Written as DNA, the CDR3 is TGTGCCAGCAGCGTAGGCGGAGAGGGCCACGAGCAGTACTTC. Translation gives CASSVGGEGHEQYF. This chain connects TRBV9 to TRBJ2-7; possibly TRBD2 for D (5 bases). Germline CDR1 is SGDLS and CDR2 is YYNGEE. The CDR3 totals 14 residues. Trimming stripped 0 bases from V and 5 bases from J, with 12 bases between.

V and J are TRBV11-2 and TRBJ2-1; tentatively, D is TRBD2 (6 bases). Per the germline V gene, CDR1 is SGHAT and CDR2 is FQNNGV. The CDR3 consists of 13 residues. V gave up 8 bases and J gave up 4 bases, with 12 bases separating them. The CDR3 bases are TGTGCCAGCCGACGGGAGCAATACAATGAGCAGTTCTTC. This codes for CASRREQYNEQFF.

The V call is TRBV5-6, the J call TRBJ1-5; no reliable D call. This CDR3 has 13 residues. V was shortened by 2 bases and J by 7 bases, with 10 bases between the two germline ends. Germline CDR1 is SGHDT and CDR2 is YYEEEE. CDR3 sequence (DNA): TGTGCCAGCAGCTTTGGTGGAGTCCAGCCCCAGCATTTT. This sequence encodes CASSFGGVQPQHF.

This chain links TRBV2 with TRBJ2-1; 7 bases align to TRBD1. This CDR3 is 15 amino acids long. The germline CDR1 and CDR2 sequences are SNHLY and FYNNEI. V trimming: 0 bases; J trimming: 6 bases; junction bases outside the gene matches: 5. For the CDR3, the DNA is TGTGCCAGCAGTGAAGCGAGGACAGGTACCAATGAGCAGTTCTTC. The encoded protein is CASSEARTGTNEQFF.

V usage is TRBV5-5 and J usage is TRBJ2-7, with 7 nucleotides matching TRBD1. This CDR3 spans 15 amino acids. Germline CDR1 reads SGHKS; CDR2 reads YYEKEE (reference sequence). V dropped 4 bases and J dropped 0; count of bases not matched to a gene: 7. CDR3 protein: CASSRGQAASYEQYF. DNA of the CDR3: TGTGCCAGCAGCCGTGGACAGGCCGCCTCCTACGAGCAGTACTTC.

The rearrangement links TRBV19 to TRBJ2-7; a weak D match, TRBD2 (5 bases). Germline V gives CDR1 LNHDA, CDR2 SQIVND (reference sequence). V lost 6 bases and J lost 0, with 18 bases in between. This CDR3 has 16 amino acids. CDR3 residues: CASRLNTGWGSYEQYF. The CDR3 DNA reads TGTGCCAGTAGGCTAAATACGGGATGGGGCTCCTACGAGCAGTACTTC.

The CDR3 DNA reads as TGTGCCAGCAGTGACGGCCAGGGGATATACGAGCAGTACTTC. Protein: CASSDGQGIYEQYF. The chain couples TRBV2 to TRBJ2-7; tentatively, D is TRBD1 (6 bases). The germline V gene has CDR1 SNHLY and CDR2 FYNNEI. V was clipped by 3 bases and J by 4 bases, with 13 bases between them. This CDR3 is built from 14 residues.

This chain links TRBV6-5 with TRBJ1-6; D possibly corresponds to TRBD1 (6 bases). The CDR3 runs to 14 residues. Germline CDR1 is MNHEY and CDR2 is SVGAGI. Trimming stripped 6 bases from V and 6 bases from J, with 12 bases between. For the CDR3, the DNA is TGTGCCAGCAGGGACCAGGGGATTAATTCACCCCTCCACTTT. As protein: CASRDQGINSPLHF.

The genes are TRBV29-1 and TRBJ2-7, with TRBD1 identical over 8 bases. The length of the CDR3 is 12 residues. V lost 5 bases to trimming and J lost 3 bases; unmatched junction nucleotides: 3. CDR1 SQVTM and CDR2 ANQGSEA come from the germline V gene. The CDR3 sequence: CSVPGQGYEQYF. The CDR3 DNA reads TGCAGCGTTCCCGGACAGGGCTACGAGCAGTACTTC.

This chain links TRBV5-4 with TRBJ1-1, with a possible D match to TRBD1 (5 bases). Germline lookup yields CDR1 SGHNT and CDR2 YYREEE (reference sequence). The ends were cut back, 4 bases at V and 0 bases at J, with 10 bases in the middle. CDR3 length: 14 residues. CDR3 sequence: CASSLPGVNTEAFF. As DNA, the CDR3 is TGTGCCAGCAGCCTCCCGGGGGTGAACACTGAAGCTTTCTTT.

The chain has TRBV5-6 and TRBJ1-2; TRBD1 is a possible D gene (6 bases). Trimming left V 0 bases short and J 2 bases short, with 11 bases between. Germline-derived CDR1 and CDR2 are SGHDT and YYEEEE. The CDR3 spans 15 residues. The CDR3 spells CASSLVAGANYGYTF. The CDR3 DNA reads TGTGCCAGCAGCTTGGTGGCAGGGGCGAACTATGGCTACACCTTC. The full variable domain, its missing parts supplied by reference TRBV5-6 and TRBJ1-2, is DAGVTQSPTHLIKTRGQQVTLRCSPKSGHDTVSWYQQALGQGPQFIFQYYEEEERQRGNFPDRFSGHQFPNYSSELNVNALLLGDSALYLCASSLVAGANYGYTFGSGTRLTVV.

This chain links TRBV30 with TRBJ1-2, with D possibly matching TRBD1 (6 bases). The CDR3 totals 14 residues. CDR1 GTSNPN and CDR2 SVGIG come from the germline V gene (reference sequence). V lost 3 bases and J 0 bases, leaving 11 bases between the germline ends. CDR3 coding DNA: TGTGCCTGGAGCTTAGGGGGAGCTAACTATGGCTACACCTTC. Protein product: CAWSLGGANYGYTF.

V usage is TRBV24-1 and J usage is TRBJ1-1; 9 positions match TRBD1. This CDR3 spans 16 amino acids. Germline V CDR1 and CDR2: KGHDR, SFDVKD. V lost 5 bases to trimming and J lost 0 bases; unmatched junction nucleotides: 6. The CDR3 DNA is TGTGCCACCAGTGGCCCCGGGACAGGGATGAACACTGAAGCTTTCTTT. This sequence encodes CATSGPGTGMNTEAFF.

The table lists this clone with a few counts. The chain is built from TRBV10-3 and TRBJ1-2; maybe TRBD1 (6 bases). Between the trimmed V and J ends, which lost 9 bases and 2 bases, there was a span of 13 bases. In germline, CDR1 is ENHRY, CDR2 SYGVKD. The CDR3 has 13 residues. Here the CDR3 reads CAITGTQNYGYTF. DNA of the CDR3: TGTGCCATTACGGGGACACAGAACTATGGCTACACCTTC.

The chain uses TRBV24-1 and TRBJ2-1; the match to TRBD1 covers 7 bases. The CDR3 totals 15 residues. Losses at the gene ends were 3 bases for V and 6 bases for J; bases not matched to a gene: 7. Germline lookup yields CDR1 KGHDR and CDR2 SFDVKD. The CDR3 spells CATSDDRVNPNEQFF. DNA of the CDR3: TGTGCCACCAGTGATGACAGGGTTAATCCCAATGAGCAGTTCTTC.

This clone is a singleton in its sample. The rearrangement joins TRBV20-1 to TRBJ1-1; D not resolved. The germline V and J ends were trimmed by 6 bases and 8 bases, with 13 bases remaining between them. The V gene's germline CDR1 is DFQATT and CDR2 SNEGSKA (reference sequence). The CDR3 length is 11 residues. Here the CDR3 DNA reads TGCAGTGCCCCGTACACCTCCGAAGCTTTCTTT. It specifies CSAPYTSEAFF.

J is TRBJ1-1 and V is TRBV2, with a weak D call TRBD1 (5 bases). V dropped 7 bases and J dropped 6 bases, with 21 bases sitting between them. The germline gives CDR1 SNHLY, CDR2 FYNNEI. This CDR3 is built from 15 residues. CDR3: CASTPGLGGGAEAFF. In DNA form, the CDR3 reads TGTGCCAGCACCCCAGGGCTCGGGGGAGGGGCTGAAGCTTTCTTT.

This clone was seen a few times. This chain connects TRBV14 to TRBJ2-7, with unresolved D. Trimming pared 4 bases from V and 0 bases from J, leaving 7 bases between. CDR3 length equals 13 residues. Germline V gene sequence: CDR1 SGHDN, CDR2 FVKESK. The CDR3 sequence is CASSPRFSYEQYF. The CDR3 DNA sequence: TGTGCCAGCAGCCCCCGGTTCTCCTACGAGCAGTACTTC. The complete variable domain, with remaining parts taken from reference TRBV14 and TRBJ2-7, reads EAGVTQFPSHSVIEKGQTVTLRCDPISGHDNLYWYRRVMGKEIKFLLHFVKESKQDESGMPNNRFLAERTGGTYSTLKVQPAELEDSGVYFCASSPRFSYEQYFGPGTRLTVT.

This clone was recorded once. V gene TRBV6-2 or TRBV6-3 combines with J gene TRBJ1-1, with 8 bases fitting TRBD1. V shed 4 bases, J shed 0 bases, and the junction held 7 bases outside the gene matches. The CDR3 runs 16 residues. Germline values: CDR1 MNHEY, CDR2 SVGEGT. CDR3 sequence (DNA): TGTGCCAGCAGTTCGAGACAGGGGCAGATGAACACTGAAGCTTTCTTT. As protein: CASSSRQGQMNTEAFF.